Listed below are T cell receptor beta chains from one sample, sequenced in a study of T-cell reconstitution after alpha-beta-depleted transplantation in children. TCRdb processed the PCR reads anew with MiXCR; each CDR3 protein has one entry. Among 250,000 to 300,000 distinct CDR3 sequences listed, roughly 9.5% were seen once. This specimen was PBMCs from the stem cell graft donor, taken from the stem cell graft. The receptor set was obtained from a human donor who donated a stem cell graft to a child with SCID. Both conserved end residues are part of each CDR3. The order of the fields is V gene, clone size, J gene, D gene, CDR3 protein, CDR3 DNA. The D gene is left open where the match is weak. Size is omitted from some rows. Given values are once, few, many or a class for expanded clones.

v_call: TRBV12-3/TRBV12-4; clone_size: many; j_call: TRBJ2-7; d_call: .; cdr3_aa: CASSLAGKRVYEQYF; cdr3_nt: TGTGCCAGCAGTTTGGCAGGGAAAAGGGTCTACGAGCAGTACTTC
v_call: TRBV12-3/TRBV12-4; clone_size: .; j_call: TRBJ1-4; d_call: .; cdr3_aa: CASSFSDNEKLFF; cdr3_nt: TGTGCCAGCAGTTTCAGCGACAATGAAAAACTGTTTTTT
v_call: TRBV3-1; clone_size: few; j_call: TRBJ2-3; d_call: .; cdr3_aa: CASSQVTGFADTQYF; cdr3_nt: TGTGCCAGCAGCCAAGTTACCGGATTTGCAGATACGCAGTATTTT
v_call: TRBV27; clone_size: few; j_call: TRBJ2-7; d_call: TRBD1; cdr3_aa: CASRGTGPRHEQYF; cdr3_nt: TGTGCCAGCAGGGGGACAGGACCGCGTCACGAGCAGTACTTC
v_call: TRBV6-4; clone_size: many; j_call: TRBJ2-3; d_call: TRBD2; cdr3_aa: CASSAVAGSTDTQYF; cdr3_nt: TGTGCCAGCAGTGCCGTAGCGGGGAGCACAGATACGCAGTATTTT
v_call: TRBV15; clone_size: many; j_call: TRBJ1-1; d_call: .; cdr3_aa: CATTEKWEGTEAFF; cdr3_nt: TGTGCCACCACCGAGAAGTGGGAAGGCACTGAAGCTTTCTTT
v_call: TRBV2; clone_size: many; j_call: TRBJ2-3; d_call: .; cdr3_aa: CASSADSYTDTQYF; cdr3_nt: TGTGCCAGCAGTGCAGACAGTTACACAGATACGCAGTATTTT
v_call: TRBV10-3; clone_size: .; j_call: TRBJ2-7; d_call: TRBD1; cdr3_aa: CAISEKQGNYEQYF; cdr3_nt: TGTGCCATCAGTGAAAAACAGGGGAACTACGAGCAGTACTTC
v_call: TRBV15; clone_size: .; j_call: TRBJ2-7; d_call: TRBD2; cdr3_aa: CATSSDRTSSYEQYF; cdr3_nt: TGTGCCACCAGCAGCGACCGGACTAGTTCCTACGAGCAGTACTTC
v_call: TRBV7-9; clone_size: few; j_call: TRBJ2-1; d_call: TRBD1; cdr3_aa: CASSLERQGDEQFF; cdr3_nt: TGTGCCAGCAGCTTAGAGAGACAGGGGGATGAGCAGTTCTTC
v_call: TRBV12-3/TRBV12-4; clone_size: few; j_call: TRBJ1-3; d_call: .; cdr3_aa: CASSGTVGNTIYF; cdr3_nt: TGTGCCAGCAGTGGGACGGTTGGAAACACCATATATTTT
v_call: TRBV5-1; clone_size: many; j_call: TRBJ2-7; d_call: .; cdr3_aa: CASSLTASYEQYF; cdr3_nt: TGTGCCAGCAGCTTGACTGCTTCCTACGAGCAGTACTTC
v_call: TRBV27; clone_size: .; j_call: TRBJ2-7; d_call: .; cdr3_aa: CASSLGKGSYEQYF; cdr3_nt: TGTGCCAGCAGCCTCGGGAAGGGGTCCTACGAGCAGTACTTC
v_call: TRBV10-1; clone_size: many; j_call: TRBJ1-1; d_call: TRBD1; cdr3_aa: CASSSRQGANEAFF; cdr3_nt: TGCGCCAGCAGTTCAAGACAGGGAGCGAATGAAGCTTTCTTT
v_call: TRBV7-9; clone_size: many; j_call: TRBJ2-7; d_call: TRBD1; cdr3_aa: CASRRTGAHSYEQYF; cdr3_nt: TGTGCCAGCAGACGAACAGGGGCCCACTCCTACGAGCAGTACTTC
v_call: TRBV5-1; clone_size: .; j_call: TRBJ2-1; d_call: TRBD2; cdr3_aa: CASSILAGGLTNEQFF; cdr3_nt: TGCGCCAGCAGCATACTAGCGGGGGGGCTTACCAATGAGCAGTTCTTC
v_call: TRBV25-1; clone_size: many; j_call: TRBJ1-1; d_call: .; cdr3_aa: CASSEFGGRRTEAFF; cdr3_nt: TGTGCCAGCAGTGAATTTGGCGGCCGGAGGACTGAAGCTTTCTTT
v_call: TRBV14; clone_size: many; j_call: TRBJ2-3; d_call: .; cdr3_aa: CASSQDPRRIATDTQYF; cdr3_nt: TGTGCCAGCAGCCAAGATCCTAGGCGCATAGCGACAGATACGCAGTATTTT
v_call: TRBV20-1; clone_size: .; j_call: TRBJ2-7; d_call: TRBD1; cdr3_aa: CSAEGAGEQYF; cdr3_nt: TGCAGTGCTGAGGGGGCGGGCGAGCAGTACTTC
v_call: TRBV12-3/TRBV12-4; clone_size: .; j_call: TRBJ2-2; d_call: TRBD1; cdr3_aa: CASSPGQGALLDTGELFF; cdr3_nt: TGTGCCAGCAGTCCGGGACAGGGGGCCCTATTGGACACCGGGGAGCTGTTTTTT
v_call: TRBV7-6; clone_size: .; j_call: TRBJ1-1; d_call: .; cdr3_aa: CASSLAPDSNTEAFF; cdr3_nt: TGTGCCAGCAGCTTAGCACCGGACAGCAACACTGAAGCTTTCTTT
v_call: TRBV20-1; clone_size: few; j_call: TRBJ1-2; d_call: .; cdr3_aa: CSARQLDISGYTF; cdr3_nt: TGCAGTGCTAGGCAACTAGACATAAGTGGCTACACCTTC
v_call: TRBV18; clone_size: many; j_call: TRBJ2-1; d_call: .; cdr3_aa: CASSPSAVHNEQFF; cdr3_nt: TGTGCCAGCTCACCATCGGCGGTCCACAATGAGCAGTTCTTC
v_call: TRBV27; clone_size: .; j_call: TRBJ2-5; d_call: TRBD2; cdr3_aa: CASSSSGGRQGYF; cdr3_nt: TGTGCCAGCAGCTCTAGCGGGGGGCGCCAGGGGTACTTC
v_call: TRBV27; clone_size: many; j_call: TRBJ2-2; d_call: .; cdr3_aa: CASSFSGFNTGELFF; cdr3_nt: TGTGCCAGCAGTTTCTCGGGGTTCAACACCGGGGAGCTGTTTTTT
v_call: TRBV9; clone_size: few; j_call: TRBJ2-3; d_call: TRBD1; cdr3_aa: CASSVGTVADTQYF; cdr3_nt: TGTGCCAGCAGCGTTGGGACAGTTGCCGATACGCAGTATTTT
v_call: TRBV3-1; clone_size: many; j_call: TRBJ2-5; d_call: TRBD2; cdr3_aa: CASSQGTSGTLVKTQYF; cdr3_nt: TGTGCCAGCAGCCAAGGGACTAGCGGGACTCTGGTGAAGACCCAGTACTTC
v_call: TRBV12-3/TRBV12-4; clone_size: few; j_call: TRBJ2-5; d_call: TRBD2; cdr3_aa: CASSTDQRGGTSQETQYF; cdr3_nt: TGTGCCAGCAGTACCGACCAGCGGGGGGGGACGTCCCAAGAGACCCAGTACTTC
v_call: TRBV7-3; clone_size: few; j_call: TRBJ2-3; d_call: TRBD2; cdr3_aa: CASSLNSGGITDTQYF; cdr3_nt: TGTGCCAGCAGCTTAAATAGCGGGGGGATCACAGATACGCAGTATTTT
v_call: TRBV11-2; clone_size: .; j_call: TRBJ1-2; d_call: .; cdr3_aa: CASSLDRGVNYGYTF; cdr3_nt: TGTGCCAGCAGCTTAGATCGAGGGGTGAACTATGGCTACACCTTC
v_call: TRBV5-1; clone_size: .; j_call: TRBJ2-7; d_call: .; cdr3_aa: CASSSTAARPYEQYF; cdr3_nt: TGCGCCAGCAGCTCCACGGCGGCCCGGCCTTACGAGCAGTACTTC
v_call: TRBV5-1; clone_size: .; j_call: TRBJ1-1; d_call: TRBD1; cdr3_aa: CASSLVGQGSLSNTEAFF; cdr3_nt: TGCGCCAGCAGCTTGGTGGGACAGGGGAGTCTTTCCAACACTGAAGCTTTCTTT
v_call: TRBV29-1; clone_size: few; j_call: TRBJ2-7; d_call: TRBD1; cdr3_aa: CSGTGGLEQYF; cdr3_nt: TGCAGCGGGACAGGGGGCCTCGAGCAGTACTTC
v_call: TRBV6-5; clone_size: many; j_call: TRBJ2-3; d_call: .; cdr3_aa: CASSLTALKTDTQYF; cdr3_nt: TGTGCCAGCAGCCTGACAGCCCTTAAGACAGATACGCAGTATTTT
v_call: TRBV12-3/TRBV12-4; clone_size: few; j_call: TRBJ2-5; d_call: .; cdr3_aa: CASSALGQQETQYF; cdr3_nt: TGTGCCAGCAGTGCCCTCGGACAGCAAGAGACCCAGTACTTC
v_call: TRBV27; clone_size: few; j_call: TRBJ2-7; d_call: .; cdr3_aa: CASSPSAGTWIEQYF; cdr3_nt: TGTGCCAGCAGTCCCTCGGCGGGGACCTGGATCGAGCAGTACTTC
v_call: TRBV19; clone_size: .; j_call: TRBJ1-5; d_call: .; cdr3_aa: CASSILGSSQHF; cdr3_nt: TGTGCCAGTAGTATTTTAGGTTCCTCCCAGCATTTT
v_call: TRBV9; clone_size: .; j_call: TRBJ2-7; d_call: .; cdr3_aa: CASSEGTWGPYEQYF; cdr3_nt: TGTGCCAGCAGCGAGGGGACATGGGGCCCCTACGAGCAGTACTTC
v_call: TRBV7-9; clone_size: .; j_call: TRBJ2-7; d_call: .; cdr3_aa: CASSRAGREQYF; cdr3_nt: TGTGCCAGCAGCCGGGCGGGGCGCGAGCAGTACTTC
v_call: TRBV20-1; clone_size: few; j_call: TRBJ2-7; d_call: TRBD1; cdr3_aa: CSAGDRLYEQYF; cdr3_nt: TGCAGTGCGGGGGACAGGCTTTACGAGCAGTACTTC
v_call: TRBV20-1; clone_size: once; j_call: TRBJ2-2; d_call: .; cdr3_aa: CSASRGKWAGELFF; cdr3_nt: TGCAGTGCTAGCAGGGGAAAATGGGCCGGGGAGCTGTTTTTT
v_call: TRBV5-1; clone_size: .; j_call: TRBJ2-5; d_call: .; cdr3_aa: CASSLEDSLYQETQYF; cdr3_nt: TGCGCCAGCAGCTTGGAGGACAGCCTATACCAAGAGACCCAGTACTTC
v_call: TRBV4-1; clone_size: .; j_call: TRBJ2-1; d_call: .; cdr3_aa: CASSQDTQYNEQFF; cdr3_nt: TGCGCCAGCAGCCAAGATACACAGTACAATGAGCAGTTCTTC
v_call: TRBV27; clone_size: .; j_call: TRBJ1-4; d_call: TRBD1; cdr3_aa: CASGSWTGGEKLFF; cdr3_nt: TGTGCCAGCGGGTCCTGGACAGGAGGTGAAAAACTGTTTTTT
v_call: TRBV12-3/TRBV12-4; clone_size: many; j_call: TRBJ1-2; d_call: .; cdr3_aa: CASITDPKKNNYGYTF; cdr3_nt: TGTGCCAGCATTACCGACCCCAAAAAAAATAACTATGGCTACACCTTC
v_call: TRBV20-1; clone_size: .; j_call: TRBJ2-7; d_call: .; cdr3_aa: CSARDPGTYEQYF; cdr3_nt: TGCAGTGCTAGAGACCCCGGGACCTACGAGCAGTACTTC
v_call: TRBV15; clone_size: few; j_call: TRBJ1-5; d_call: .; cdr3_aa: CATSINRDSSNQPQHF; cdr3_nt: TGTGCCACCAGCATTAACAGGGATTCGAGCAATCAGCCCCAGCATTTT
v_call: TRBV20-1; clone_size: .; j_call: TRBJ1-5; d_call: .; cdr3_aa: CSASGTHSNQPQHF; cdr3_nt: TGCAGTGCTTCAGGGACCCATAGCAATCAGCCCCAGCATTTT
v_call: TRBV12-3/TRBV12-4; clone_size: few; j_call: TRBJ2-7; d_call: TRBD1; cdr3_aa: CASSPDRGRKQYF; cdr3_nt: TGTGCCAGCAGTCCGGACAGGGGTAGGAAGCAGTACTTC
v_call: TRBV12-3/TRBV12-4; clone_size: few; j_call: TRBJ2-3; d_call: .; cdr3_aa: CASSPSANVDTQYF; cdr3_nt: TGTGCCAGCAGTCCATCGGCTAACGTAGATACGCAGTATTTT
v_call: TRBV7-9; clone_size: many; j_call: TRBJ1-1; d_call: .; cdr3_aa: CASSYAGREASEAFF; cdr3_nt: TGTGCCAGCAGTTATGCCGGCAGGGAGGCTTCTGAAGCTTTCTTT
v_call: TRBV10-3; clone_size: many; j_call: TRBJ2-2; d_call: TRBD1; cdr3_aa: CAISPGQGSTGELFF; cdr3_nt: TGTGCCATCAGTCCGGGACAGGGGAGTACCGGGGAGCTGTTTTTT
v_call: TRBV12-3/TRBV12-4; clone_size: few; j_call: TRBJ2-4; d_call: TRBD1; cdr3_aa: CASSFPGTGAVDKNIQYF; cdr3_nt: TGTGCCAGCAGTTTTCCCGGGACAGGGGCTGTAGACAAAAACATTCAGTACTTC